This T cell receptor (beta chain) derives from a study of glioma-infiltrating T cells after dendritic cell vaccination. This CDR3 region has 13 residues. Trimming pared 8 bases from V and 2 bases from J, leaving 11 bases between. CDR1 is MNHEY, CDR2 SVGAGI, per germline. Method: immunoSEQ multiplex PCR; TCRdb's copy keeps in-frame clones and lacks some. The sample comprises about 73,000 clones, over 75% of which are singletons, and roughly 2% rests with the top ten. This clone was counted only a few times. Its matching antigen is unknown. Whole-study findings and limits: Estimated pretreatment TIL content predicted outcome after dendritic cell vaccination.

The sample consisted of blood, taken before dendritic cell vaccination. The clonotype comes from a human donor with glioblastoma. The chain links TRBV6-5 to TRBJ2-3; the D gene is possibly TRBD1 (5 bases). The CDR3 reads CASGATFTDTQYF. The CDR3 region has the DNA TGTGCCAGCGGGGCGACATTCACAGATACGCAGTATTTT.